This section outlines one T cell receptor (beta chain) sequence together with its context. This specimen comes from a study of blood T cell repertoires in COVID-19. CDR1 and CDR2 (germline): SGHVS, FQNEAQ. There are 18 residues in the CDR3. Losses at the gene ends were 2 bases for V and 1 base for J; bases not matched to a gene: 14. The method was immunoSEQ multiplex PCR; TCRdb's version includes in-frame clones alone and lacks a portion of them. The sample records roughly 90,000 clones, roughly 83% being singletons. Sequencing used peripheral blood. The receptor was isolated from a human donor in a cohort sampled during active COVID-19. V is TRBV7-8 and J is TRBJ2-7, with 7 bases matching TRBD2. The chain's CDR3 is CASSLMEGWTRESYEQYF. The CDR3 DNA follows: TGTGCCAGCAGCTTAATGGAGGGATGGACTAGAGAATCCTACGAGCAGTACTTC.